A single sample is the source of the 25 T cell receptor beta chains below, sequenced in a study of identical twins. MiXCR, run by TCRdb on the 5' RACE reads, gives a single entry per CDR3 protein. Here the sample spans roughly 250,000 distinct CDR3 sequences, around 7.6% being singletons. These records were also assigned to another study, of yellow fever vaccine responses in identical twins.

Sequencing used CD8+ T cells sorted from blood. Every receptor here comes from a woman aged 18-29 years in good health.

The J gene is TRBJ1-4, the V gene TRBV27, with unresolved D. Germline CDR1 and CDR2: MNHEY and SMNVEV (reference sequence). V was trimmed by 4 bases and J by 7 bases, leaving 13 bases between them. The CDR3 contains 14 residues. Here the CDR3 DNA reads TGTGCCAGCAGTTACCGGGGAAGGGCTGAAAAACTGTTTTTT. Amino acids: CASSYRGRAEKLFF.

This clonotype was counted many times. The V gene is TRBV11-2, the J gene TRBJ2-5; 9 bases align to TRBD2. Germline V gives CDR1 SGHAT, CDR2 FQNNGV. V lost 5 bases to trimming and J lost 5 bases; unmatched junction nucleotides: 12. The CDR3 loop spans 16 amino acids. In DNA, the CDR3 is TGTGCCAGCAGCCCATGGACTAGCGAGACCGGGGAGACCCAGTACTTC. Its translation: CASSPWTSETGETQYF.

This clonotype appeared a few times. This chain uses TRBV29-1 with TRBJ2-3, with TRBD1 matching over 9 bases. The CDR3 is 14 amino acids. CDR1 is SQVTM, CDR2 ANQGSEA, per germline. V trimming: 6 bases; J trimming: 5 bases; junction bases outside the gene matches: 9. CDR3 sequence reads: CSVQTGGLGDTQYF. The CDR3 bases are TGCAGCGTCCAGACAGGGGGGTTGGGAGATACGCAGTATTTT.

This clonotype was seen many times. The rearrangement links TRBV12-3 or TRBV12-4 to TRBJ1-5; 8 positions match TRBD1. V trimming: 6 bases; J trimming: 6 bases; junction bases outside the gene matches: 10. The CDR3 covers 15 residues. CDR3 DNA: TGTGCCAGCAGCTTGGACAGGGTAGACGCTCAGCCCCAGCATTTT. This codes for CASSLDRVDAQPQHF.

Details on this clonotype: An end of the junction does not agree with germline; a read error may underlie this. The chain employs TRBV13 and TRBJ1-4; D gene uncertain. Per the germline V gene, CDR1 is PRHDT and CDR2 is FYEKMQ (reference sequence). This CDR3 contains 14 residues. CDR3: CAMSFGVLNEVLLF. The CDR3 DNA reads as TGTGCCATGAGCTTTGGGGTCCTCAATGAAGTACTGCTTTTT.

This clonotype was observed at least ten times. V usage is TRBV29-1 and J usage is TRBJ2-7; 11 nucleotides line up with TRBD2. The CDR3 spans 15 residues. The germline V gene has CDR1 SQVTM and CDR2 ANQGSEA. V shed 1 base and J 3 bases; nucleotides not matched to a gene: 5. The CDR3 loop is CSVEVLAGDHYEQYF. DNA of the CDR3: TGCAGCGTTGAAGTACTAGCGGGAGATCACTACGAGCAGTACTTC.

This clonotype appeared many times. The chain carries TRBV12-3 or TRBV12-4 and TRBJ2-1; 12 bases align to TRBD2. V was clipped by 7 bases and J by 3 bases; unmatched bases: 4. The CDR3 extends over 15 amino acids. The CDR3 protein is CASNLAGGGYNEQFF. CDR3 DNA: TGTGCCAGCAACCTAGCGGGGGGGGGCTACAATGAGCAGTTCTTC.

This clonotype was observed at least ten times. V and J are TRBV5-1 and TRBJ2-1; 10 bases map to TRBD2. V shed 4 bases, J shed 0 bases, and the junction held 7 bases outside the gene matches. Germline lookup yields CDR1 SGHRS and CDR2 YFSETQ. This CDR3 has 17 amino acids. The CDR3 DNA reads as TGCGCCAGCAGCCCATTAGCGGGGGGCTCCTCCTACAATGAGCAGTTCTTC. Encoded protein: CASSPLAGGSSYNEQFF.

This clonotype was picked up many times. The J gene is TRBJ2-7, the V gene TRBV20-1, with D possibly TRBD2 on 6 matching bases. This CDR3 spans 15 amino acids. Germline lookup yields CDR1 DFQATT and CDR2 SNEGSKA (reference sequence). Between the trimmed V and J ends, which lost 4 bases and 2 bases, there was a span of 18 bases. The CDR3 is CSAIGASAITYEQYF. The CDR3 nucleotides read TGCAGTGCTATTGGGGCTAGCGCCATAACCTACGAGCAGTACTTC.

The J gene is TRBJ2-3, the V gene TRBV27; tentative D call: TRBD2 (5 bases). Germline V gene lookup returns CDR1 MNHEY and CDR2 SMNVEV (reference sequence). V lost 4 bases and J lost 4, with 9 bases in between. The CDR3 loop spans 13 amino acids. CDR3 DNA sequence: TGTGCCAGCAGTTCGAGCGGTCCAGATACGCAGTATTTT. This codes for CASSSSGPDTQYF.

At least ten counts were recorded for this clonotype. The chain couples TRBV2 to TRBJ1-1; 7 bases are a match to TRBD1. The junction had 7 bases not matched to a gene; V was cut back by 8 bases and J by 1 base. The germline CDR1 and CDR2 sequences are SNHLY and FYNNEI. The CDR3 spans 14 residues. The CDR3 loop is CASPLKGANTEAFF. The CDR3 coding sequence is TGTGCCAGCCCTTTAAAGGGGGCGAACACTGAAGCTTTCTTT.

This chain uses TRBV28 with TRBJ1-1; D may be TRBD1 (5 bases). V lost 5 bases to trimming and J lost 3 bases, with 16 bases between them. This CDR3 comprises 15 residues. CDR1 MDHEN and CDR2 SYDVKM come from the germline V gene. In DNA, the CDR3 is TGTGCCAGCAGTACCCCCGGGGGGTATCACACTGAAGCTTTCTTT. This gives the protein CASSTPGGYHTEAFF.

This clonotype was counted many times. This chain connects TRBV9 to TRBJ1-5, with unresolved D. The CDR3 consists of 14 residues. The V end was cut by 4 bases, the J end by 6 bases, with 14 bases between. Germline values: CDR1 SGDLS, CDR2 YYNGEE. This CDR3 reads CASSKGGVGQPQHF. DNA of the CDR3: TGTGCCAGCAGCAAGGGTGGAGTTGGTCAGCCCCAGCATTTT.

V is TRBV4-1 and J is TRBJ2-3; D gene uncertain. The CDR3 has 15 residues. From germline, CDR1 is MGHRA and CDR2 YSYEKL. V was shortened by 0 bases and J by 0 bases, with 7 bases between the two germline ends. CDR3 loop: CASSQEYGSTDTQYF. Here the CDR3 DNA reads TGCGCCAGCAGCCAAGAATACGGTAGCACAGATACGCAGTATTTT.

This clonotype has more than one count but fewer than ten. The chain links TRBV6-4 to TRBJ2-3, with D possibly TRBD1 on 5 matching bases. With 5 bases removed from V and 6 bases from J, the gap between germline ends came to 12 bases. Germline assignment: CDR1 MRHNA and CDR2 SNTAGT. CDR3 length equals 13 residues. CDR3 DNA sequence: TGTGCCAGCAGTCAGGGCCTTTGGGATACGCAGTATTTT. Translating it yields CASSQGLWDTQYF.

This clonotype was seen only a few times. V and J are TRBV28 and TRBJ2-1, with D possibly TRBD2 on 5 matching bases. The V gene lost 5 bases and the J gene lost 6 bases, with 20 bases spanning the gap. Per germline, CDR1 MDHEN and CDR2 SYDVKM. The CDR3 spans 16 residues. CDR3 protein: CASSNLREQWSNEQFF. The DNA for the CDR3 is TGTGCCAGCAGTAACTTAAGGGAGCAGTGGAGCAATGAGCAGTTCTTC.

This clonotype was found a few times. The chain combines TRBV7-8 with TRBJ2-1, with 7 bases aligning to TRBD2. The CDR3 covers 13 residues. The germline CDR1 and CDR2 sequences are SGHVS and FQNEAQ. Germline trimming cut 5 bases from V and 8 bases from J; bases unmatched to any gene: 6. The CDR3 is CASSRTSFDEQFF. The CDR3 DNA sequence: TGTGCCAGCAGCCGGACTAGTTTCGATGAGCAGTTCTTC. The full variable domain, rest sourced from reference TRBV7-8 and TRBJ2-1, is GAGVSQSPRYKVAKRGQDVALRCDPISGHVSLFWYQQALGQGPEFLTYFQNEAQLDKSGLPSDRFFAERPEGSVSTLKIQRTQQEDSAVYLCASSRTSFDEQFFGPGTRLTVL.

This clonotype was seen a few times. CDR3 amino acids: CASSQGDRMRLESGANVLTF. The CDR3 nucleotides read TGTGCCAGCAGCCAAGGGGACAGGATGCGATTGGAGTCTGGGGCCAACGTCCTGACTTTC. This sequence joins TRBV3-1 and TRBJ2-6, with TRBD1 matching 8 bases. V was pared by 1 base and J by 1 base, with 12 bases of the junction left unmatched. Per germline, CDR1 LGHDT and CDR2 YNNKEL (reference sequence). The CDR3 runs 20 residues.

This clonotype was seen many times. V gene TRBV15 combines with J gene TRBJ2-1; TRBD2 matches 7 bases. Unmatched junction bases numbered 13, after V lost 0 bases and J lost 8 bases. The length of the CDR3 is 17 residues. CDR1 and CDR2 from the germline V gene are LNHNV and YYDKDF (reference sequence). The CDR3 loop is CATSRDVEREVPDEQFF. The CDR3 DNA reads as TGTGCCACCAGCAGAGACGTAGAGCGGGAAGTTCCCGATGAGCAGTTCTTC. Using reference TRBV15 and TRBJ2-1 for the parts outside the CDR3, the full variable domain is DAMVIQNPRYQVTQFGKPVTLSCSQTLNHNVMYWYQQKSSQAPKLLFHYYDKDFNNEADTPDNFQSRRPNTSFCFLDIRSPGLGDTAMYLCATSRDVEREVPDEQFFGPGTRLTVL.

CDR3 region: CASARTSYFHTQYF. The CDR3 DNA reads TGTGCCAGCGCGAGGACTAGCTACTTTCATACGCAGTATTTT. J is TRBJ2-3 and V is TRBV28, with 8 bases identical to TRBD2. The trim removed 8 bases at V and 7 bases at J, leaving 11 bases unmatched. The CDR3 extends over 14 amino acids. Germline CDR1 and CDR2: MDHEN and SYDVKM.

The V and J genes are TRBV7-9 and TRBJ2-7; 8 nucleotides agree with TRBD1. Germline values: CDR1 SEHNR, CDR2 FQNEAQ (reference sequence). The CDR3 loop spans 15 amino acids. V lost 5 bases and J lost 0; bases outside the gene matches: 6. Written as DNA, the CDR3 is TGTGCCAGCAGCCTGAGACAGGGGAGCTCCTACGAGCAGTACTTC. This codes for CASSLRQGSSYEQYF.

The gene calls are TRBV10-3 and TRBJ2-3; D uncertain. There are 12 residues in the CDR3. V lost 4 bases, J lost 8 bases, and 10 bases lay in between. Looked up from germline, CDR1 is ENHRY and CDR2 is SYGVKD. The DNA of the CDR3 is TGTGCCATCAGTGGGGCCGCGATTACGCAGTATTTT. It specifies CAISGAAITQYF.

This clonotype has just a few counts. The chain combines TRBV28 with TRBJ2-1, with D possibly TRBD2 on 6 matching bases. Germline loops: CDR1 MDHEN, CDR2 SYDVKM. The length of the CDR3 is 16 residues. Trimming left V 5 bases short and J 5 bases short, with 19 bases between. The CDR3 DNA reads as TGTGCCAGCAGTAGGGGACTTTCCTTGATTAACAATGAGCAGTTCTTC. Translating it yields CASSRGLSLINNEQFF.

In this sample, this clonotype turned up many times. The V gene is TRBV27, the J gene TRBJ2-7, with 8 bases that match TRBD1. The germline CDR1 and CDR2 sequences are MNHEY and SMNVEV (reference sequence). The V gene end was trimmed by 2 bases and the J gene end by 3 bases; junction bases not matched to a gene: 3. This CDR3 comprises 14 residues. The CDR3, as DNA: TGTGCCAGCAGTTTACAGGACAGGGTCTACGAGCAGTACTTC. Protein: CASSLQDRVYEQYF.

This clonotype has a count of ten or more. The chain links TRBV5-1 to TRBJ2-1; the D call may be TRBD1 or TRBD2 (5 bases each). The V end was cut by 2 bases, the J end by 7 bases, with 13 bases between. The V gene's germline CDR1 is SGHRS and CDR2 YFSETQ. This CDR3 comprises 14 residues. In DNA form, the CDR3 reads TGCGCCAGCAGCTTATGGGGGAATGGGAATGAGCAGTTCTTC. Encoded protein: CASSLWGNGNEQFF.